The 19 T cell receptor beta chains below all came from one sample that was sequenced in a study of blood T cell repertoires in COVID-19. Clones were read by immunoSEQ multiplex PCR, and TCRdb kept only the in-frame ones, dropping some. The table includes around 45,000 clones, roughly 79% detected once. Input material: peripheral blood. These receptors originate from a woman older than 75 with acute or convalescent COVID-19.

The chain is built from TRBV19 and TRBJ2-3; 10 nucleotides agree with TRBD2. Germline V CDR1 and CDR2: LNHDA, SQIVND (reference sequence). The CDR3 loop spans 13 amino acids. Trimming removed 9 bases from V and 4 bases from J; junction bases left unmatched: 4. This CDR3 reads CASRTSGADTQYF. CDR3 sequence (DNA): TGTGCCAGCCGGACTAGCGGAGCAGATACGCAGTATTTT.

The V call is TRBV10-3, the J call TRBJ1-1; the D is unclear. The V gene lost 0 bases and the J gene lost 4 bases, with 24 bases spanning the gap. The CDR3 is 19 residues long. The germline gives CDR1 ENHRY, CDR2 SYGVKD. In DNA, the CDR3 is TGTGCCATCAGTGAGTCGATTCTTAGGACTGGGGAGGGAGGCACTGAAGCTTTCTTT. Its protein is CAISESILRTGEGGTEAFF.

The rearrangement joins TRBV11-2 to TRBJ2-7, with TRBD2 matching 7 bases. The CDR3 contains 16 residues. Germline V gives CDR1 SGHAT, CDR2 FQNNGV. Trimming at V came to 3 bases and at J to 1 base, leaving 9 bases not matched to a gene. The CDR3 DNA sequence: TGTGCCAGCAGCTTCGTCCGGGGGGTGGGGTCCTACGAGCAGTACTTC. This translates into CASSFVRGVGSYEQYF.

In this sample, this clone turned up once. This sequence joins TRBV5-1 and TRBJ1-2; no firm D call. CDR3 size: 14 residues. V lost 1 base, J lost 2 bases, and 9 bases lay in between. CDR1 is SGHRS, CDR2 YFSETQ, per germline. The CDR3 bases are TGCGCCAGCAGCTTGACCGGTAACAACTATGGCTACACCTTC. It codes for CASSLTGNNYGYTF.

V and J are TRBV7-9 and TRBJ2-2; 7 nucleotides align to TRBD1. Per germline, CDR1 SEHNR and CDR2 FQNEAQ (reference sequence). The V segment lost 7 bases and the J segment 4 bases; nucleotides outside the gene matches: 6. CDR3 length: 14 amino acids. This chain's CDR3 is CASTRQGSTGELFF. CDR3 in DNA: TGTGCCAGCACCCGACAGGGAAGCACCGGGGAGCTGTTTTTT.

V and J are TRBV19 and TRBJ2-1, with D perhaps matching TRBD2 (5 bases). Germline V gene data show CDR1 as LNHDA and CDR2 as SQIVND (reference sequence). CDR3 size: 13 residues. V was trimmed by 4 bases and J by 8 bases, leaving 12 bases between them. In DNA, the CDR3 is TGTGCCAGTAGTAATCGAGGGCTCTATGAGCAGTTCTTC. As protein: CASSNRGLYEQFF.

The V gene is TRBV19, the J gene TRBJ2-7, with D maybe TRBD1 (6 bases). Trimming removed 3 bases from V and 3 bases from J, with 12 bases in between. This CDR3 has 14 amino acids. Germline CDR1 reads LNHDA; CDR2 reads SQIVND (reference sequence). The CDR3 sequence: CASSIEQGFYEQYF. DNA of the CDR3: TGTGCCAGTAGTATTGAACAGGGTTTCTACGAGCAGTACTTC. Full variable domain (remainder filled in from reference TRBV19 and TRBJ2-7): DGGITQSPKYLFRKEGQNVTLSCEQNLNHDAMYWYRQDPGQGLRLIYYSQIVNDFQKGDIAEGYSVSREKKESFPLTVTSAQKNPTAFYLCASSIEQGFYEQYFGPGTRLTVT.

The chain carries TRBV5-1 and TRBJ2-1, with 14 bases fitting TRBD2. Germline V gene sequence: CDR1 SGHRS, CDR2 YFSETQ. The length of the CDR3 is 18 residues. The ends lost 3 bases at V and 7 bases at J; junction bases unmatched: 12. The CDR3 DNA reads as TGCGCCAGCAGCTGGGGGACTAGCGGGAGCCGATTTTTAAATGAGCAGTTCTTC. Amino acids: CASSWGTSGSRFLNEQFF.

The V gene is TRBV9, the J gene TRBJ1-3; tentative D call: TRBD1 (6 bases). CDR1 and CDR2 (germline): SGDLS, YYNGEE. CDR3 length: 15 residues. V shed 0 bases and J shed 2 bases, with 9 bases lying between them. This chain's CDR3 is CASSVVGAPGNTIYF. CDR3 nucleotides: TGTGCCAGCAGCGTAGTGGGGGCACCTGGAAACACCATATATTTT.

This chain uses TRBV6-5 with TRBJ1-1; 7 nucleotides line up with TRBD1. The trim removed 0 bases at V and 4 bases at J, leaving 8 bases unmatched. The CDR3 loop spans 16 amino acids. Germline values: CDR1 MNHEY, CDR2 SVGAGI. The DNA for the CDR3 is TGTGCCAGCAGTTACTCGAGCCTCCAGGGGGGCACTGAAGCTTTCTTT. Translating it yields CASSYSSLQGGTEAFF.

CDR3 coding DNA: TGTGCCAGCAGCCTGGACGAGCGGGGGGAAGCTTTCTTT. Translated, it gives CASSLDERGEAFF. The chain couples TRBV11-2 to TRBJ1-1; possibly TRBD1 for D (5 bases). The CDR3 has 13 amino acids. V lost 5 bases and J lost 8, with 15 bases in between. Germline CDR1 is SGHAT and CDR2 is FQNNGV.

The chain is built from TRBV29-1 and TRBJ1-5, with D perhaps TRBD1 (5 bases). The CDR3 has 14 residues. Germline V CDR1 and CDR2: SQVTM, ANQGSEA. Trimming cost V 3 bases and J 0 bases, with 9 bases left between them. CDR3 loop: CSVEGGYSNQPQHF. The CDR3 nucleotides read TGCAGCGTTGAGGGGGGGTATAGCAATCAGCCCCAGCATTTT.

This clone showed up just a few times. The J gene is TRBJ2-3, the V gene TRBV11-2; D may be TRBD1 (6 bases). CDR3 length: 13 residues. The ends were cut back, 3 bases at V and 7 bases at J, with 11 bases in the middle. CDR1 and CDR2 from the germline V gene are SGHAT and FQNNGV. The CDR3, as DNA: TGTGCCAGCAGCTTCGACAGGCCGCATACGCAGTATTTT. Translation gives CASSFDRPHTQYF.

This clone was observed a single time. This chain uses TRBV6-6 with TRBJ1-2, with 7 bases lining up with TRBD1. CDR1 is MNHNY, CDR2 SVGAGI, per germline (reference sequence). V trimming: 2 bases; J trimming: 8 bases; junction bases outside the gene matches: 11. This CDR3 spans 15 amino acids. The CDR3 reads CASSYGPTGAGGYTF. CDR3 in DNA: TGTGCCAGCAGTTACGGTCCCACAGGGGCAGGGGGCTACACCTTC.

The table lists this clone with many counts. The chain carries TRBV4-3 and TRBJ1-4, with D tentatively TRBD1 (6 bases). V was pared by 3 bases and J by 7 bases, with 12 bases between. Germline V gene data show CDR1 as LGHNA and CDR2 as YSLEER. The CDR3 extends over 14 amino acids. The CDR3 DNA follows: TGCGCCAGCAGCCAGACCCAGGGGAGTGAAAAACTGTTTTTT. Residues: CASSQTQGSEKLFF.

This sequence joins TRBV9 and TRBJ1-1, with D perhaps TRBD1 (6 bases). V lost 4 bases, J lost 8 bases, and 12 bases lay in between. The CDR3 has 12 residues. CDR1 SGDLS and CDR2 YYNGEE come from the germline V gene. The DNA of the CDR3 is TGTGCCAGCAGCCCCCACAGGGACGAAGCTTTCTTT. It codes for CASSPHRDEAFF.

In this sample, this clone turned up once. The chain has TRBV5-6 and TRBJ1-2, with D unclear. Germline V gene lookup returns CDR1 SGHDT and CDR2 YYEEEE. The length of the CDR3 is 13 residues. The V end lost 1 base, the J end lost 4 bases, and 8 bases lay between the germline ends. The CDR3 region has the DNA TGTGCCAGCAGCTTGCCGGGATCCTATGGCTACACCTTC. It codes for CASSLPGSYGYTF.

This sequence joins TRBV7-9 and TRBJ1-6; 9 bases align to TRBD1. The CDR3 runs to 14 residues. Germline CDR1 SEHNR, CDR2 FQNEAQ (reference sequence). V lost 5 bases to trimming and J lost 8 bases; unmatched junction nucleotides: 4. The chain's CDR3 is CASSTGQGDSPLHF. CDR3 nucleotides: TGTGCCAGCAGCACGGGACAGGGAGATTCACCCCTCCACTTT.

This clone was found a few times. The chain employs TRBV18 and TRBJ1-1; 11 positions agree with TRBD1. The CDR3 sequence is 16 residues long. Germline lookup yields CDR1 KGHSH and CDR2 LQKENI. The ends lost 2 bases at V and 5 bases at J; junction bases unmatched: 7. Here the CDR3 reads CASSPTGQGAGTEAFF. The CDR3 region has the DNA TGTGCCAGCTCACCAACTGGACAGGGGGCAGGGACTGAAGCTTTCTTT.